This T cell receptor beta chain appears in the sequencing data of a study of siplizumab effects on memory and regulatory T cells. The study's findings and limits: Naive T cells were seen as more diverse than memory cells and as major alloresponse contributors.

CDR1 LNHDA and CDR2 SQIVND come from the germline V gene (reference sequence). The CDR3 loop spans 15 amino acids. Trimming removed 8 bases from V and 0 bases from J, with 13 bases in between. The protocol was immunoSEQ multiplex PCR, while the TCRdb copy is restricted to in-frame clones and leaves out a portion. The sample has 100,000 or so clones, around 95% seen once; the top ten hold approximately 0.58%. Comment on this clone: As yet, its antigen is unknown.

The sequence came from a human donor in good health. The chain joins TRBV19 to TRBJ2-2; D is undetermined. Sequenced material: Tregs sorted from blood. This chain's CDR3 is CASFRNRANTGELFF. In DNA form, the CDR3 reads TGTGCCAGTTTCCGAAATCGGGCGAACACCGGGGAGCTGTTTTTT.